This T cell receptor beta chain comes out of a study of PD-1 blockade in mismatch repair-deficient tumors. The overall study: Patients had about a dozen mismatch repair-deficient cancer types, all previously treated and progressing. General study results and limits: Tumor-resident clones, often absent from pretreatment blood, expanded after pembrolizumab and then contracted.

Data came from immunoSEQ multiplex PCR; TCRdb stores just in-frame clones and leaves some out. The table includes about 35,000 clones, less than 90% detected once. This clone was found once. Its antigen is unknown. The CDR3 consists of 16 residues. The germline CDR1 and CDR2 sequences are SGHTA and FQGNSA. Trimming at V came to 5 bases and at J to 0 bases, leaving 9 bases not matched to a gene. All patients were mismatch repair deficient, assessed by either PCR or immunohistochemistry. TCR sequencing covered a few patients who responded to pembrolizumab. The TCR was taken from an adult with mismatch repair-deficient cancer. The sequenced sample was PBMCs, obtained roughly 6 weeks after starting pembrolizumab. The chain employs TRBV7-2 and TRBJ2-7; 8 bases align to TRBD2. CDR3 amino acids: CASSGRGGGGSYEQYF. DNA of the CDR3: TGTGCCAGCAGCGGCCGGGGGGGCGGGGGCTCCTACGAGCAGTACTTC. Full variable domain (rest looked up from reference TRBV7-2 and TRBJ2-7): GAGVSQSPSNKVTEKGKDVELRCDPISGHTALYWYRQSLGQGLEFLIYFQGNSAPDKSGLPSDRFSAERTGGSVSTLTIQRTQQEDSAVYLCASSGRGGGGSYEQYFGPGTRLTVT.